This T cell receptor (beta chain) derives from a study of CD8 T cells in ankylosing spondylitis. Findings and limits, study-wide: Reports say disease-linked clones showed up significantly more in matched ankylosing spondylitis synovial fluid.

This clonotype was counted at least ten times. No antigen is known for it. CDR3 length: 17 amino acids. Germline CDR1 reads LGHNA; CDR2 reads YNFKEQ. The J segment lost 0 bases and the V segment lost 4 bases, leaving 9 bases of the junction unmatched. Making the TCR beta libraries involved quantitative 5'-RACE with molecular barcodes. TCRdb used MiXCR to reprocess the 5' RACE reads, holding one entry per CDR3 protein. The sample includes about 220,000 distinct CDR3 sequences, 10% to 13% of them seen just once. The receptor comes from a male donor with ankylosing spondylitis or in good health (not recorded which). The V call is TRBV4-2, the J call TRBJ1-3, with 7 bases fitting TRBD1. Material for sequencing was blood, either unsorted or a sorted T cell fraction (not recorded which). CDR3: CASSRHTGEGSGNTIYF. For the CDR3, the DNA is TGTGCCAGCAGCCGACACACAGGGGAGGGCTCTGGAAACACCATATATTTT.